What follows is one T cell receptor beta chain and its context. The antigen is unknown. Libraries were prepared by immunoSEQ multiplex PCR; TCRdb keeps only in-frame clonotypes and omits some of them. In the table there are about 150,000 clones, 70% to 90% of which are singletons. This entry is derived from a study of T cell responses to AZD1222 COVID-19 vaccine. Study results and limitations: Rises in breadth and depth of Spike-specific TCRs came after two AZD1222 doses. No repertoire was sampled before or during the peak T cell response, only after it. The study found vaccine-associated CD4 TCRs spanning spike, dominant at 160-218 and 743-854. White British people made up most donors, females outnumbered males, and clonal diversity was possibly underestimated.

The CDR3 has 14 residues. V lost 5 bases, J lost 8 bases, and 9 bases stayed unmatched. Looked up from germline, CDR1 is MNHEY and CDR2 is SMNVEV (reference sequence). This chain joins TRBV27 and TRBJ1-2; 9 nucleotides match TRBD1. This clonotype was obtained from an adult in good health. This sample comprised peripheral blood, obtained on day 0 of AZD1222 vaccination. The CDR3 DNA reads as TGTGCCAGCAGTCCATCGGGACAGGGTAACGGCTACACCTTC. Translation gives CASSPSGQGNGYTF.